This paragraph reports one TCR beta chain. No antigen is known for it. These data are taken from a study of T-cell reconstitution after alpha-beta-depleted transplantation in children. Preparation of the TCRbeta library involved a method that used unique molecular identifiers. TCRdb reprocessed the PCR reads with MiXCR, giving one entry per CDR3 protein. The top ten clones hold under 30% of a sample with some 460,000 distinct CDR3 sequences, roughly 15% of them seen once. CDR1 is SGHRS and CDR2 is YFSETQ in the germline V gene. V dropped 0 bases and J dropped 0 bases, with 10 bases sitting between them. This CDR3 has 16 amino acids. Study conclusions and caveats: One year post-transplant, T-cell counts and diversity were largely derived from T cells produced anew.

The input for sequencing was PBMCs, mostly from graft donor cells, taken 360 days after TCRalphabeta/CD19-depleted stem cell transplant. J is TRBJ1-3 and V is TRBV5-1; weak D call: TRBD1 (5 bases). The receptor comes from a boy younger than two who had a stem cell transplant for Wiskott-Aldrich syndrome, so the T cells may come from the graft donor. The CDR3 protein is CASSLVVGASGNTIYF. CDR3 nucleotides: TGCGCCAGCAGCTTGGTGGTTGGGGCCTCTGGAAACACCATATATTTT.